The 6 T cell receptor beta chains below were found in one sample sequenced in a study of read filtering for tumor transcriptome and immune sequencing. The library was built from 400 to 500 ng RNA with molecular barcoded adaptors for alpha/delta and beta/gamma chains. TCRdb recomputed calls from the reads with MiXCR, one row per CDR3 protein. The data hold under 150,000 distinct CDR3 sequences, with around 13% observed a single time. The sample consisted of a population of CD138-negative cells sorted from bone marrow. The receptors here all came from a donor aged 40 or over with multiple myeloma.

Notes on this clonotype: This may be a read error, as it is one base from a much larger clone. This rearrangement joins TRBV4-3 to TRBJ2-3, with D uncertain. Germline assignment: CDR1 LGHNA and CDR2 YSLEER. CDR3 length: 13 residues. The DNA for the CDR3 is TGCGCCAGCAGCCAAGATTTCACAGATACGCGGTATTTT. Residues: CASSQDFTDTRYF.

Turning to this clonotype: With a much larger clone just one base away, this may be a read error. The CDR3 region has the DNA TGTGCCACCAGCTCCCTCTCGAACAGTGAAGCTTTCTTT. It encodes CATSSLSNSEAFF. The chain combines TRBV15 with TRBJ1-1; D gene uncertain. The CDR3 spans 13 residues. CDR1 and CDR2 (germline): LNHNV, YYDKDF (reference sequence).

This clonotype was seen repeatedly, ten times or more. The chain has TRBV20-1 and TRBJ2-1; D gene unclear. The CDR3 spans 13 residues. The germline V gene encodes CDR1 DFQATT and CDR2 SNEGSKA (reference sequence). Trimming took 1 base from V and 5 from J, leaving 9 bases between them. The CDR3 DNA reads TGCAGTGCTAGAGGGACGACGCACAATGAGCAGTTCTTC. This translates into CSARGTTHNEQFF.

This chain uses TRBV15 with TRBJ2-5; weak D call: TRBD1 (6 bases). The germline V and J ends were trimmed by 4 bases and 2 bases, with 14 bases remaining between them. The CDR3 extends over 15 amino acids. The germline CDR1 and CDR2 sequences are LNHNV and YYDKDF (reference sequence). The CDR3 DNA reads TGTGCCACCAGCACCAGCCGGACAGTACAAGAGACCCAGTACTTC. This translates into CATSTSRTVQETQYF.

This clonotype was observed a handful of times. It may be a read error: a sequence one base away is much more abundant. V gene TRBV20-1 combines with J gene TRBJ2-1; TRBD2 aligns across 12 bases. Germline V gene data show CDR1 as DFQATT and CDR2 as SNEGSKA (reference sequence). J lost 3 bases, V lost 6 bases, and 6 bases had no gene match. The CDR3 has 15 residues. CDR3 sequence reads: CSAPPGLAGYNEQFF. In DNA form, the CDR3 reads TGCAGTGCCCCACCGGGACTAGCGGGCTACAATGAGCAGTTCTTC.

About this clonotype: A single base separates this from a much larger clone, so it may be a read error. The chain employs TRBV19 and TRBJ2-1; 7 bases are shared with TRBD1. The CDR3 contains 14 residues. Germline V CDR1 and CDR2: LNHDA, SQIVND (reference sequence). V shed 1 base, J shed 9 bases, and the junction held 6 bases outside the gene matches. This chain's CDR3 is CASSIGDSPSEQFF. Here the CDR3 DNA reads TGTGCCAGTAGTATAGGGGACAGCCCAAGTGAGCAGTTCTTC.